This T cell receptor beta chain was sequenced during a study of T-cell reconstitution after alpha-beta-depleted transplantation in children. The study's findings and limits: In patients about two months after transplant, alpha-beta T cells reportedly arose from several hundred expanded graft clones. Several patients had high TCRbeta diversity at day 60; it came from surviving recipient T cells and thymic progenitors. By one year post-transplant, T-cell counts and diversity largely arose from T cells that were newly produced.

Preparation of the TCRbeta library used unique molecular identifiers. TCRdb passed the PCR reads through MiXCR, listing each CDR3 protein once. The data contain about 980,000 distinct CDR3 sequences, less than 30% of them singletons. This clonotype was counted between two and nine times. The antigen remains undetermined. Trimming took 2 bases from V and 5 from J; bases not matched to a gene: 9. CDR3 length: 16 residues. Germline CDR1 and CDR2: MNHNS and SASEGT. The chain combines TRBV6-1 with TRBJ2-5, with TRBD2 matching over 9 bases. The specimen was PBMCs, mostly from graft donor cells, collected 360 days after TCRalphabeta/CD19-depleted stem cell transplant. This TCR was sampled from a boy younger than two who had a stem cell transplant for SCID, so the T cells may come from the graft donor. The CDR3 DNA reads TGTGCCAGCAGTGAAAGATGGCGGGGGGGCGGGGAGACCCAGTACTTC. Residues: CASSERWRGGGETQYF.